Following are 2 T cell receptor beta chains from one sample sequenced in a study of cytomegalovirus exposure and HLA in healthy donors. PCR employed 60 Vbeta and 13 Jbeta primers. Only in-frame clones appear in the TCRdb table, and some are missing; sequencing was by immunoSEQ multiplex PCR. The profile covers about 70,000 clones, with approximately 90% appearing a single time and roughly 2% taken by the ten largest. The sequenced sample consisted of PBMCs. The receptor source for this set is a woman aged 25 to 39 in good health and CMV-seronegative.

This clone occurred a few times. This sequence joins TRBV6-6 and TRBJ1-1; D ambiguous. The V end was cut by 4 bases, the J end by 1 base, with 7 bases between. This CDR3 comprises 13 residues. Germline values: CDR1 MNHNY, CDR2 SVGAGI (reference sequence). The CDR3 is CASSFSGNTEAFF. The CDR3 DNA is TGTGCCAGCAGTTTTTCAGGGAACACTGAAGCTTTCTTT.

This clone was seen more than once but under ten times. The chain links TRBV6-5 to TRBJ1-5; D perhaps matches TRBD1 (6 bases). The germline V gene encodes CDR1 MNHEY and CDR2 SVGAGI. V was cut by 3 bases and J by 4 bases, with 16 bases left in between. The length of the CDR3 is 16 residues. CDR3 in amino acids: CASSYWGRGVNQPQHF. For the CDR3, the DNA is TGTGCCAGCAGTTATTGGGGGAGGGGGGTAAATCAGCCCCAGCATTTT.